Presented here are 12 T cell receptor beta chains from one specimen sequenced in a study of monozygotic twins with inflammatory bowel disease. TCRdb re-called the 5' RACE reads and catalogs CDR3 proteins one per entry, DNA excluded. This table lists approximately 390,000 distinct CDR3 sequences. The sequenced sample was blood. Receptor source: a human donor with ulcerative colitis or Crohn's disease, or a healthy co-twin of an affected twin (not recorded which).

The chain joins TRBV7-3 to TRBJ2-3; the D gene TCRdb calls, TRBD2, cannot be checked with no DNA. The CDR3 spans 13 residues. CDR1 is SGHTA and CDR2 is FQGTGA in the germline V gene. The CDR3 spells CASSPATSISQYF. Full variable domain (rest looked up from reference TRBV7-3 and TRBJ2-3): GAGVSQTPSNKVTEKGKYVELRCDPISGHTALYWYRQSLGQGPEFLIYFQGTGAADDSGLPNDRFFAVRPEGSVSTLKIQRTERGDSAVYLCASSPATSISQYFGPGTRLTVL.

The gene calls are TRBV28 and TRBJ2-6; the TCRdb call, TRBD2, lacks DNA for checking. CDR1 is MDHEN and CDR2 is SYDVKM in the germline V gene. The CDR3 length is 17 residues. The CDR3 loop reads CASSLGGPLSGANVLTF.

The chain uses TRBV28 and TRBJ1-1; TCRdb's D call, TRBD1, is unchecked because there is no DNA. The CDR3 length is 13 residues. CDR1 MDHEN and CDR2 SYDVKM come from the germline V gene. CDR3 in amino acids: CASSFSGRPEAFF.

The CDR3 loop is CASSYGGSREQFF. The rearrangement uses TRBV6-2 or TRBV6-3 and TRBJ2-1; there is no DNA to check the TCRdb D call of TRBD1. In germline, CDR1 is MNHEY, CDR2 SVGEGT. This CDR3 spans 13 amino acids.

The chain uses TRBV6-6 and TRBJ1-2. Germline V gene sequence: CDR1 MNHNY, CDR2 SVGAGI (reference sequence). The CDR3 sequence is 12 residues long. The CDR3 loop reads CASSSGLGGYTF.

This sequence joins TRBV19 and TRBJ2-3; TCRdb's assignment of TRBD2 cannot be checked, as there is no DNA. The CDR3 spans 16 residues. Germline loops: CDR1 LNHDA, CDR2 SQIVND (reference sequence). The CDR3 loop is CASSIVPGLALGTQYF.

The chain couples TRBV3-1 to TRBJ1-6; TCRdb returns TRBD1, unconfirmable since there is no DNA. Germline CDR1 is LGHDT and CDR2 is YNNKEL (reference sequence). CDR3 length: 15 amino acids. The CDR3 sequence: CASTLATGVHSPLHF.

The chain is built from TRBV7-9 and TRBJ1-1. Germline V gene data show CDR1 as SEHNR and CDR2 as FQNEAQ (reference sequence). The CDR3 sequence is 13 residues long. The CDR3 is CASSLNANTEAFF.

The chain combines TRBV5-1 with TRBJ2-2; the TRBD1 assignment by TCRdb is unverifiable without DNA. Germline V CDR1 and CDR2: SGHRS, YFSETQ. The CDR3 consists of 15 residues. The CDR3 loop is CASSTGQVNTGELFF.

V usage is TRBV2 and J usage is TRBJ1-2. Germline CDR1 reads SNHLY; CDR2 reads FYNNEI. The CDR3 extends over 15 amino acids. The CDR3: CASSESLGVVYGYTF.

This rearrangement joins TRBV5-1 to TRBJ2-1. CDR1 SGHRS and CDR2 YFSETQ come from the germline V gene. The CDR3 runs to 14 residues. Here the CDR3 reads CASSSGGNYNEQFF.

V usage is TRBV7-3 and J usage is TRBJ1-1; TCRdb reports TRBD1, a call that lacks DNA to check it against. The CDR3 has 14 residues. The germline gives CDR1 SGHTA, CDR2 FQGTGA. This CDR3 reads CASSFGAANTEAFF.